The 30 T cell receptor beta chains presented below share a single source sample, sequenced in a study of post-analysis software for immune sequencing data. General study results and limits: There were a few TRBV segments more frequent in patients than controls, and TRBV5-6, TRBV5-1 and TRBV20-1 were among them.

No antigens are known for them. TCR beta libraries were prepared from cDNA with unique molecular identifiers. TCRdb reprocessed the PCR reads via MiXCR and lists one record per CDR3 protein. Altogether hundreds of thousands of distinct CDR3 sequences are present, roughly three fifths being singletons, with the ten largest covering about 11%. Sequenced material: blood. The receptor set was obtained from a girl aged 2-10 years with multiple sclerosis.

Here the CDR3 DNA reads TGCGCCAGCAGCCGACTAACTAGCGACCAAGAGACCCAGTACTTC. Protein product: CASSRLTSDQETQYF. The chain couples TRBV4-1 to TRBJ2-5; TRBD2 matches 7 bases. J gave up 0 bases and V 4 bases, and 5 bases lay outside the gene matches. The CDR3 is made up of 15 amino acids. Looked up from germline, CDR1 is MGHRA and CDR2 is YSYEKL.

The V gene is TRBV27, the J gene TRBJ2-3; 9 bases fit TRBD2. CDR1 is MNHEY and CDR2 is SMNVEV in the germline V gene (reference sequence). Trimming removed 4 bases from V and 3 bases from J; junction bases left unmatched: 5. The CDR3 has 15 residues. This chain's CDR3 is CASSSAGGGTDTQYF. CDR3 in DNA: TGTGCCAGCAGTTCCGCGGGAGGGGGGACAGATACGCAGTATTTT.

Only a few counts were recorded for this clonotype. The chain recombines TRBV27 with TRBJ1-5; perhaps TRBD1 as D (6 bases). V was pared by 6 bases and J by 3 bases, with 15 bases between. CDR1 and CDR2 from the germline V gene are MNHEY and SMNVEV (reference sequence). The CDR3 has 15 residues. DNA for the CDR3: TGTGCCAGCAGCCTTTGGGGGCAGCTCAATCAGCCCCAGCATTTT. It is translated as CASSLWGQLNQPQHF.

The CDR3 DNA reads TGTGCCAGCAGCTTTCTAGGGCTATCCTACAATGAGCAGTTCTTC. Amino acids: CASSFLGLSYNEQFF. The chain recombines TRBV7-2 with TRBJ2-1; D is undetermined. The CDR3 sequence is 15 residues long. Germline V lookup: CDR1 SGHTA, CDR2 FQGNSA. The V end lost 3 bases, the J end lost 1 base, and 10 bases lay between the germline ends.

V and J are TRBV15 and TRBJ2-5; TRBD2 might be the D (6 bases). CDR3 length: 14 amino acids. V was pared by 1 base and J by 4 bases, with 10 bases between. The germline V gene has CDR1 LNHNV and CDR2 YYDKDF (reference sequence). CDR3 DNA sequence: TGTGCCACCAGCAGAGGGAGGGCCGGAGAGACCCAGTACTTC. Its protein product is CATSRGRAGETQYF.

The V call is TRBV20-1, the J call TRBJ1-2; 7 positions agree with TRBD1. Per germline, CDR1 DFQATT and CDR2 SNEGSKA (reference sequence). After removal of 5 bases from V and 4 bases from J, the junction contained 4 bases not matched to a gene. CDR3 length: 12 amino acids. CDR3 DNA: TGCAGTGCTCCTGACAGGGTCTATGGCTACACCTTC. It translates to CSAPDRVYGYTF.

This clonotype was seen a handful of times. The chain recombines TRBV11-3 with TRBJ2-1, with D possibly being TRBD1 (5 bases). This CDR3 spans 15 amino acids. From germline, CDR1 is SGHNT and CDR2 YENEEA. The V end lost 5 bases, the J end lost 4 bases, and 15 bases lay between the germline ends. CDR3 region: CASSRSRGGYNEQFF. CDR3 in DNA: TGTGCCAGCAGCCGCTCAAGGGGTGGGTACAATGAGCAGTTCTTC.

V and J are TRBV28 and TRBJ2-3; 8 nucleotides line up with TRBD1. The CDR3 has 14 amino acids. J lost 3 bases, V lost 4 bases, and 3 bases had no gene match. Germline V gene sequence: CDR1 MDHEN, CDR2 SYDVKM. The CDR3 is CASSSQGVTDTQYF. Written as DNA, the CDR3 is TGTGCCAGCAGTTCACAGGGGGTAACAGATACGCAGTATTTT.

J is TRBJ2-1 and V is TRBV10-3, with 7 bases identical to TRBD2. CDR1 ENHRY and CDR2 SYGVKD come from the germline V gene. CDR3 size: 13 residues. Losses at the gene ends were 8 bases for V and 7 bases for J; bases not matched to a gene: 8. CDR3 amino acids: CAIGRETFNEQFF. For the CDR3, the DNA is TGTGCCATCGGGCGGGAGACGTTTAATGAGCAGTTCTTC.

The genes are TRBV7-9 and TRBJ1-2, with D hard to call. The CDR3 consists of 13 residues. The V gene's germline CDR1 is SEHNR and CDR2 FQNEAQ (reference sequence). With 8 bases removed from V and 6 bases from J, the gap between germline ends came to 16 bases. CDR3 loop: CASGSGGWDGYTF. Here the CDR3 DNA reads TGTGCCAGCGGATCAGGCGGGTGGGATGGCTACACCTTC.

This chain uses TRBV6-1 with TRBJ2-1; no reliable D call. Per germline, CDR1 MNHNS and CDR2 SASEGT. The ends were cut back, 7 bases at V and 10 bases at J, with 14 bases in the middle. There are 12 residues in the CDR3. The CDR3 spells CASTDTPLEQFF. The CDR3 coding sequence is TGTGCCAGCACTGACACCCCTTTGGAGCAGTTCTTC.

This sequence joins TRBV15 and TRBJ2-7; D remains ambiguous. CDR1 LNHNV and CDR2 YYDKDF come from the germline V gene (reference sequence). The germline V and J ends were trimmed by 0 bases and 1 base, with 13 bases remaining between them. The CDR3 runs to 16 residues. CDR3 amino acids: CATSRESPGRSYEQYF. CDR3 coding DNA: TGTGCCACCAGCAGAGAGAGTCCCGGCAGGTCCTACGAGCAGTACTTC.

To note about this clonotype: No conserved phenylalanine or tryptophan is present at the end of the CDR3, so a read error is the likely explanation. The rearrangement uses TRBV7-8 and TRBJ1-1; D unclear. This CDR3 is 14 amino acids long. CDR1 is SGHVS and CDR2 is FQNEAQ in the germline V gene. With 1 base removed from V and 3 bases from J, the gap between germline ends came to 9 bases. In nucleotides, the CDR3 is TGTGCCAGCAGCTTAGTCCCGGAGGACACTGAAGCTTTCGTT. Protein product: CASSLVPEDTEAFV.

This chain links TRBV20-1 with TRBJ2-1, with 7 bases lining up with TRBD2. Unmatched junction bases numbered 4, after V lost 1 base and J lost 4 bases. The CDR3 contains 14 residues. In germline, CDR1 is DFQATT, CDR2 SNEGSKA (reference sequence). This chain's CDR3 is CSARGAREYNEQFF. Written as DNA, the CDR3 is TGCAGTGCTAGAGGTGCGCGGGAGTACAATGAGCAGTTCTTC.

This clonotype was seen more than once but under ten times. The gene calls are TRBV5-6 and TRBJ1-1; D possibly corresponds to TRBD1 (5 bases). Germline V gene lookup returns CDR1 SGHDT and CDR2 YYEEEE. This CDR3 is 12 amino acids long. V lost 0 bases and J lost 7, with 7 bases in between. CDR3 nucleotide sequence: TGTGCCAGCAGCTTGGAGCAGGGTGAAGCTTTCTTT. Amino acids: CASSLEQGEAFF.

This clonotype was seen more than once but under ten times. The chain recombines TRBV4-2 with TRBJ2-1; 10 bases match TRBD1. CDR3 length: 15 amino acids. V shed 4 bases, J shed 7 bases, and the junction held 7 bases outside the gene matches. The germline gives CDR1 LGHNA, CDR2 YNFKEQ. The CDR3 here is CASSPLGQGTNEQFF. For the CDR3, the DNA is TGTGCCAGCAGCCCTTTGGGACAGGGGACTAATGAGCAGTTCTTC.

V and J are TRBV20-1 and TRBJ2-1; TRBD1 matches 7 bases. The V gene's germline CDR1 is DFQATT and CDR2 SNEGSKA (reference sequence). V dropped 4 bases and J dropped 3; count of bases not matched to a gene: 6. This CDR3 comprises 14 residues. CDR3 sequence: CSAITGDGYNEQFF. The CDR3 nucleotides read TGCAGTGCTATTACAGGGGACGGCTACAATGAGCAGTTCTTC.

The chain employs TRBV5-6 and TRBJ2-5; D unclear. Germline V CDR1 and CDR2: SGHDT, YYEEEE. CDR3 length equals 14 residues. The V end lost 1 base, the J end lost 4 bases, and 11 bases lay between the germline ends. CDR3: CASSLSPHGETQYF. The CDR3 DNA sequence: TGTGCCAGCAGCTTGTCTCCCCACGGAGAGACCCAGTACTTC.

Only a few counts were recorded for this clonotype. This rearrangement joins TRBV7-6 to TRBJ2-1; D is unresolved. The CDR3 sequence is 17 residues long. The V end was cut by 5 bases, the J end by 0 bases, with 17 bases between. Germline lookup yields CDR1 SGHVS and CDR2 FNYEAQ. CDR3 sequence (DNA): TGTGCCAGCAGCCTAAGCCATAGCCTCAGCTCCTACAATGAGCAGTTCTTC. Translated, it gives CASSLSHSLSSYNEQFF. Complete variable domain (other parts from reference TRBV7-6 and TRBJ2-1): GAGVSQSPRYKVTKRGQDVALRCDPISGHVSLYWYRQALGQGPEFLTYFNYEAQQDKSGLPNDRFSAERPEGSISTLTIQRTEQRDSAMYRCASSLSHSLSSYNEQFFGPGTRLTVL.

The chain links TRBV4-3 to TRBJ1-1, with D uncertain. Trimming cost V 1 base and J 10 bases, with 16 bases left between them. This CDR3 is 14 amino acids long. Germline CDR1 is LGHNA and CDR2 is YSLEER. The CDR3 region is CASSQARGDGGAFF. The DNA of the CDR3 is TGCGCCAGCAGCCAAGCTCGCGGGGATGGCGGAGCTTTCTTT.

This clonotype was seen only a few times. This chain connects TRBV7-3 to TRBJ2-4; a weak D match, TRBD2 (5 bases). The germline V gene encodes CDR1 SGHTA and CDR2 FQGTGA. Deletions cut 1 base from V and 0 bases from J, with 7 bases between. This CDR3 spans 15 amino acids. For the CDR3, the DNA is TGTGCCAGCAGCTTAATGGCGGGAGCCAAAAACATTCAGTACTTC. This codes for CASSLMAGAKNIQYF.

This clonotype has a single count. The junction and the germline gene differ at one end; a read error may be behind it. The CDR3 loop reads CASSQDSQGSTGTQYF. The DNA for the CDR3 is TGTGCCAGCAGCCAAGACTCCCAGGGTAGCACAGGTACGCAGTATTTT. The J gene is TRBJ2-3, the V gene TRBV4-2, with a weak D call TRBD1 (5 bases). Germline loops: CDR1 LGHNA, CDR2 YNFKEQ. The CDR3 runs to 16 residues.

This chain links TRBV9 with TRBJ2-1; TRBD2 aligns across 7 bases. The CDR3 consists of 15 residues. The V segment lost 4 bases and the J segment 7 bases; nucleotides outside the gene matches: 11. Germline V lookup: CDR1 SGDLS, CDR2 YYNGEE. The CDR3 sequence is CASSPHWTSLNEQFF. The CDR3 nucleotides are TGTGCCAGCAGCCCGCACTGGACTAGTCTTAATGAGCAGTTCTTC.

This clonotype was found a few times. The chain employs TRBV7-9 and TRBJ2-4, with D hard to call. The CDR3 runs to 17 residues. Germline lookup yields CDR1 SEHNR and CDR2 FQNEAQ (reference sequence). V gave up 2 bases and J gave up 8 bases, with 22 bases separating them. The CDR3, as DNA: TGTGCCAGCAGCTTAATTGGGCTTGCTGAGACGGCGGACATTCAGTACTTC. It encodes CASSLIGLAETADIQYF.

The chain joins TRBV20-1 to TRBJ2-5; possibly TRBD1 for D (6 bases). The J call may be wrong; the DNA end is better matched by TRBJ2-7. The CDR3 is made up of 15 amino acids. Germline V gives CDR1 DFQATT, CDR2 SNEGSKA (reference sequence). CDR3 protein: CSARAPEQGGDEQYF. In DNA, the CDR3 is TGCAGTGCTAGAGCTCCGGAACAAGGGGGTGACGAGCAGTACTTC.

This clonotype showed up just a few times. V and J are TRBV28 and TRBJ2-1, with 7 bases lining up with TRBD1. The CDR3 consists of 14 residues. Germline trimming cut 2 bases from V and 9 bases from J; bases unmatched to any gene: 7. Germline V gene sequence: CDR1 MDHEN, CDR2 SYDVKM. CDR3 in DNA: TGTGCCAGCAGTTTACGACAGGGAAGAGGTGAGCAGTTCTTC. Its translation is CASSLRQGRGEQFF.

The chain uses TRBV20-1 and TRBJ1-2; D ambiguous. V was pared by 5 bases and J by 2 bases, with 12 bases between. The germline V gene encodes CDR1 DFQATT and CDR2 SNEGSKA (reference sequence). The CDR3 runs 13 residues. CDR3 sequence (DNA): TGCAGTGCTGATTCCGACTCGAACTATGGCTACACCTTC. Its protein product is CSADSDSNYGYTF.

This clonotype appeared a single time. The germline gene is not matched at one end of the junction; a read error may be the cause. V gene TRBV20-1 combines with J gene TRBJ1-2; D gene unclear. The CDR3 loop spans 14 amino acids. Germline CDR1 DFQATT, CDR2 SNEGSKA (reference sequence). The CDR3 DNA is TGCAGTGCTAGAGACCCCAGGTTACCCTATGGCCACACCTTC. Translating gives CSARDPRLPYGHTF.

The chain joins TRBV7-2 to TRBJ1-6; no clear D. Trimming took 5 bases from V and 9 from J, leaving 20 bases between them. Germline loops: CDR1 SGHTA, CDR2 FQGNSA. The CDR3 contains 16 residues. The CDR3 here is CASSPRLRRVGSPLHF. In DNA form, the CDR3 reads TGTGCCAGCAGCCCTCGGCTGAGACGGGTTGGTTCACCCCTCCACTTT.

A remark on this clonotype: A read error may produce the germline difference seen at one junction end. The V and J genes are TRBV10-1 and TRBJ2-6; the D gene is possibly TRBD1 (5 bases). Germline CDR1 reads WNHNN; CDR2 reads SYGVQD (reference sequence). CDR3 length: 13 amino acids. In DNA, the CDR3 is TGCGCCAGCATGGAGACTGGGGCCAGCGTCCTGACTTTC. Its protein product is CASMETGASVLTF.